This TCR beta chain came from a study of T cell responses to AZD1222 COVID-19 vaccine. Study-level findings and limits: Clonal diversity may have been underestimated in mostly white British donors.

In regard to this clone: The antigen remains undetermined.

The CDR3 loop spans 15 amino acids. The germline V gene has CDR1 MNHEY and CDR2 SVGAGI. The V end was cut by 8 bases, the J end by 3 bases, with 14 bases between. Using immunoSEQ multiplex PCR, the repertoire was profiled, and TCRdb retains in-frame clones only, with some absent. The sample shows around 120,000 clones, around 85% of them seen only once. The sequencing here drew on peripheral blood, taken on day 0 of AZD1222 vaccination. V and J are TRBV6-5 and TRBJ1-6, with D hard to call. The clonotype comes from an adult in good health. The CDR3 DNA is TGTGCCAGCTCCCCCATGGGAGTCTATAATTCACCCCTCCACTTT. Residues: CASSPMGVYNSPLHF.